The clone carrying this T cell receptor (beta chain) was counted once. Germline values: CDR1 DFQATT, CDR2 SNEGSKA (reference sequence). The CDR3 sequence is 15 residues long. With 1 base removed from V and 2 bases from J, the gap between germline ends came to 15 bases. A quantity of about 0.5 to 1 ug RNA underwent reverse transcription using random hexamers. By means of immunoSEQ multiplex PCR, TCR beta CDR3 spanning 54 Vbeta and 13 Jbeta underwent amplification. TCRdb processed the immunoSEQ multiplex PCR reads anew with MiXCR; each CDR3 protein has one entry. The table lists just over 150,000 distinct CDR3 sequences, approximately 94% of them singletons. This specimen belongs to a study of CD8 T cells in Susac syndrome.

The chain couples TRBV20-1 to TRBJ2-7; TRBD1 is a possible D gene (6 bases). The clonotype originates from a human donor with multiple sclerosis. The specimen was CD8+ T cells from PBMCs. The CDR3 loop is CSARVRTDSPYEQYF. The CDR3 region has the DNA TGCAGTGCTAGAGTAAGGACAGATTCGCCCTACGAGCAGTACTTC.